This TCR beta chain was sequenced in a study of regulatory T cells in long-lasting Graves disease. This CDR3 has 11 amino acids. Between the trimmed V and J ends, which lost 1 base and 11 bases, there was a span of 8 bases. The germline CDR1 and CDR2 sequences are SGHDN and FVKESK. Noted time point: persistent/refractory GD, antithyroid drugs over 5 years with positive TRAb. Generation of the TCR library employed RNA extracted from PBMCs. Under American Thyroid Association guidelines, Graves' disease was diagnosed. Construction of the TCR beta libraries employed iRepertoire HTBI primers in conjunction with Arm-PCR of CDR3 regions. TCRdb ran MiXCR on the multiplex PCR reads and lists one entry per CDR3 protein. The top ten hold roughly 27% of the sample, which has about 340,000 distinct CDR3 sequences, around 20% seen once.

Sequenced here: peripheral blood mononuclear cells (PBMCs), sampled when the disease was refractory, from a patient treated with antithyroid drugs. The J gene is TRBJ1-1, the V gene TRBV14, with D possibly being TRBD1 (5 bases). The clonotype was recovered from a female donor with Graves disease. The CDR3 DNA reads TGTGCCAGCAGCCAAGTGGGGCCTGCTTTCTTT. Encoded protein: CASSQVGPAFF.